The 28 T cell receptor beta chains below all came from one sample that was sequenced in a study of blood T cell repertoires in COVID-19. Profiling relied on immunoSEQ multiplex PCR, and the TCRdb table lists in-frame clones only, not all of them. Seen here are around 170,000 clones, about 86% observed once, and the top ten hold roughly 14%. The sequenced sample consisted of peripheral blood. The receptor set was obtained from a man aged 25 to 40 with active or convalescent COVID-19.

V is TRBV7-9 and J is TRBJ1-2; D is unclear. V dropped 5 bases and J dropped 2 bases, with 9 bases sitting between them. The germline V gene has CDR1 SEHNR and CDR2 FQNEAQ (reference sequence). The CDR3 sequence is 13 residues long. CDR3 in DNA: TGTGCCAGCAGCGCCCAGAGGAACTATGGCTACACCTTC. Its protein is CASSAQRNYGYTF.

This rearrangement joins TRBV7-2 to TRBJ1-3, with 10 bases aligning to TRBD1. The CDR3 is 17 residues long. Looked up from germline, CDR1 is SGHTA and CDR2 is FQGNSA. V shed 5 bases, J shed 0 bases, and the junction held 7 bases outside the gene matches. The CDR3 coding sequence is TGTGCCAGCAGCCCCGGGACAGGGGCAACCTCTGGAAACACCATATATTTT. Protein: CASSPGTGATSGNTIYF.

The chain has TRBV5-1 and TRBJ1-1, with D maybe TRBD1 (6 bases). Germline CDR1 SGHRS, CDR2 YFSETQ. The ends were cut back, 3 bases at V and 1 base at J, with 10 bases in the middle. The CDR3 is 14 amino acids. Written as DNA, the CDR3 is TGCGCCAGCAGCTGGAGACAGGAGAACACTGAAGCTTTCTTT. It yields the protein CASSWRQENTEAFF.

The chain carries TRBV5-1 and TRBJ2-7, with D tentatively TRBD2 (5 bases). V shed 1 base and J shed 3 bases, with 17 bases lying between them. CDR1 is SGHRS, CDR2 YFSETQ, per germline. This CDR3 contains 16 residues. The CDR3 nucleotides read TGCGCCAGCAGCTTGATCCCGGGGAAGGGAAACTACGAGCAGTACTTC. Translation: CASSLIPGKGNYEQYF.

This clone was seen a few times. The V call is TRBV18, the J call TRBJ2-2; tentatively, D is TRBD1 (6 bases). V was shortened by 4 bases and J by 4 bases, with 13 bases between the two germline ends. Per the germline V gene, CDR1 is KGHSH and CDR2 is LQKENI. The CDR3 extends over 15 amino acids. The CDR3 is CASSLGHPRTGELFF. Written as DNA, the CDR3 is TGTGCCAGCTCACTGGGACACCCTCGCACCGGGGAGCTGTTTTTT.

This chain links TRBV29-1 with TRBJ2-7; 8 bases align to TRBD1. With 5 bases clipped from V and 2 bases from J, the junction kept 8 bases outside the gene matches. CDR3 length: 14 amino acids. The germline CDR1 and CDR2 sequences are SQVTM and ANQGSEA. CDR3 bases: TGCAGCGTTACCCCGGGACAGGCCACCTACGAGCAGTACTTC. Amino acids: CSVTPGQATYEQYF.

V usage is TRBV10-3 and J usage is TRBJ1-2; TRBD1 matches 10 bases. Germline values: CDR1 ENHRY, CDR2 SYGVKD. The CDR3 totals 15 residues. V lost 6 bases to trimming and J lost 7 bases; unmatched junction nucleotides: 11. This chain's CDR3 is CAISDGQGELRGYTF. The CDR3 DNA sequence: TGTGCCATCAGCGACGGACAGGGGGAATTACGTGGCTACACCTTC.

The chain uses TRBV24-1 and TRBJ1-2; the D gene is possibly TRBD1 (5 bases). Germline values: CDR1 KGHDR, CDR2 SFDVKD. The CDR3 sequence is 16 residues long. The V gene lost 3 bases and the J gene lost 0 bases, with 13 bases spanning the gap. CDR3 bases: TGTGCCACCAGTGATGGGGCGGACATCCCTAACTATGGCTACACCTTC. It specifies CATSDGADIPNYGYTF.

J is TRBJ2-2 and V is TRBV11-3; D is uncertain. V was trimmed by 0 bases and J by 6 bases, leaving 5 bases between them. This CDR3 is built from 13 residues. The germline CDR1 and CDR2 sequences are SGHNT and YENEEA. DNA of the CDR3: TGTGCCAGCAGCTTAGACGAGTCCGGGGAGCTGTTTTTT. Translation gives CASSLDESGELFF.

The chain joins TRBV27 to TRBJ1-4; a possible D gene is TRBD1 (6 bases). The V end was cut by 3 bases, the J end by 8 bases, with 13 bases between. Germline loops: CDR1 MNHEY, CDR2 SMNVEV (reference sequence). The CDR3 has 14 residues. CDR3 DNA sequence: TGTGCCAGCAGTTTCGAGGGGAGGGGGGAAAAACTGTTTTTT. Translation: CASSFEGRGEKLFF.

The CDR3 here is CASSSLAGGPSNEQFF. CDR3 in DNA: TGTGCCAGCAGCTCGCTAGCGGGAGGGCCCAGCAATGAGCAGTTCTTC. V and J are TRBV7-9 and TRBJ2-1, with TRBD2 identical over 12 bases. This CDR3 has 16 amino acids. Germline loops: CDR1 SEHNR, CDR2 FQNEAQ (reference sequence). With 4 bases clipped from V and 6 bases from J, the junction kept 7 bases outside the gene matches.

CDR3 protein: CASSESGQVGSPLHF. In DNA, the CDR3 is TGTGCCAGCAGTGAGTCGGGACAGGTCGGATCACCCCTCCACTTT. The chain joins TRBV2 to TRBJ1-6; the match to TRBD1 covers 8 bases. This CDR3 comprises 15 residues. J was trimmed by 10 bases and V by 3 bases; bases with no gene match: 8. CDR1 SNHLY and CDR2 FYNNEI come from the germline V gene.

The genes are TRBV6-2 or TRBV6-3 and TRBJ1-1, with 7 bases aligning to TRBD1. Germline values: CDR1 MNHEY, CDR2 SVGEGT. This CDR3 spans 15 amino acids. V lost 5 bases and J lost 2; bases outside the gene matches: 8. The CDR3 here is CASSTPGQRNTEAFF. The CDR3 DNA reads TGTGCCAGCAGTACTCCGGGACAGAGAAACACTGAAGCTTTCTTT.

The chain links TRBV6-5 to TRBJ2-7, with 9 bases that match TRBD1. V shed 6 bases and J 2 bases; nucleotides not matched to a gene: 8. The CDR3 loop spans 15 amino acids. The V gene's germline CDR1 is MNHEY and CDR2 SVGAGI. CDR3: CASRAGTGSPYEQYF. In DNA form, the CDR3 reads TGTGCCAGCAGAGCCGGGACAGGGTCCCCCTACGAGCAGTACTTC.

CDR3 DNA: TGCGCCAGCACCGGAACAGGGGACATTCAGTACTTC. It encodes CASTGTGDIQYF. The chain is built from TRBV10-2 and TRBJ2-4, with TRBD1 identical over 7 bases. The J segment lost 8 bases and the V segment lost 7 bases, leaving 5 bases of the junction unmatched. This CDR3 region has 12 residues. Germline lookup yields CDR1 WSHSY and CDR2 SAAADI.

This rearrangement joins TRBV5-1 to TRBJ1-4, with D perhaps TRBD1 (5 bases). Trimming stripped 0 bases from V and 0 bases from J, with 6 bases between. This CDR3 has 15 residues. Germline assignment: CDR1 SGHRS and CDR2 YFSETQ. Here the CDR3 DNA reads TGCGCCAGCAGCTTGGCGGGGGCAACTAATGAAAAACTGTTTTTT. It translates to CASSLAGATNEKLFF.

The chain has TRBV9 and TRBJ1-2; TRBD1 matches 7 bases. Germline V lookup: CDR1 SGDLS, CDR2 YYNGEE. V trimming: 3 bases; J trimming: 3 bases; junction bases outside the gene matches: 5. The CDR3 has 14 amino acids. The CDR3 DNA follows: TGTGCCAGCAGCGAAGGAGGGGGCTACTATGGCTACACCTTC. Its translation is CASSEGGGYYGYTF.

The chain combines TRBV29-1 with TRBJ1-1; 8 bases are a match to TRBD1. Germline V gene sequence: CDR1 SQVTM, CDR2 ANQGSEA. The CDR3 totals 13 residues. The junction had 9 bases not matched to a gene; V was cut back by 5 bases and J by 7 bases. In DNA, the CDR3 is TGCAGCGTTAATCCAGGGGGCGAACTTGAAGCTTTCTTT. Amino acid sequence: CSVNPGGELEAFF.

The rearrangement uses TRBV2 and TRBJ1-4, with 8 bases aligning to TRBD1. The germline V gene encodes CDR1 SNHLY and CDR2 FYNNEI. V shed 6 bases, J shed 2 bases, and the junction held 5 bases outside the gene matches. This CDR3 region has 15 residues. Here the CDR3 reads CASRGTGTTNEKLFF. The DNA for the CDR3 is TGTGCCAGCAGGGGGACAGGCACTACTAATGAAAAACTGTTTTTT.

The chain carries TRBV15 and TRBJ2-2; 12 bases are shared with TRBD1. J was trimmed by 3 bases and V by 3 bases; bases with no gene match: 5. The CDR3 has 17 amino acids. Germline V lookup: CDR1 LNHNV, CDR2 YYDKDF (reference sequence). CDR3: CATSRGTGGTHTGELFF. CDR3 sequence (DNA): TGTGCCACCAGCAGGGGGACAGGGGGCACCCACACCGGGGAGCTGTTTTTT.

The chain carries TRBV24-1 and TRBJ1-6; 12 bases map to TRBD1. Germline V gives CDR1 KGHDR, CDR2 SFDVKD. The V and J ends lost 10 bases and 10 bases, in that order; junction bases with no gene match: 4. This CDR3 region has 13 residues. CDR3: CATSGTGGSPLHF. The CDR3 bases are TGTGCCACTTCCGGGACAGGGGGCTCACCCCTCCACTTT.

This clone appeared a few times. V gene TRBV27 combines with J gene TRBJ1-2; TRBD1 is a possible D gene (6 bases). The CDR3 is 15 amino acids. The V gene's germline CDR1 is MNHEY and CDR2 SMNVEV (reference sequence). V lost 0 bases to trimming and J lost 2 bases, with 10 bases between them. As DNA, the CDR3 is TGTGCCAGCAGTTTATCAGGGGGTGTGAACTATGGCTACACCTTC. Protein sequence: CASSLSGGVNYGYTF.

The rearrangement joins TRBV11-1 to TRBJ2-2, with D uncertain. The germline V gene encodes CDR1 SGHAT and CDR2 FQDESV (reference sequence). This CDR3 spans 14 amino acids. V was shortened by 3 bases and J by 1 base, with 6 bases between the two germline ends. This CDR3 reads CASSFDWNTGELFF. DNA of the CDR3: TGTGCCAGCAGCTTTGACTGGAACACCGGGGAGCTGTTTTTT.

The table lists this clone with a count of one. The chain links TRBV30 to TRBJ1-4, with no clear D. CDR1 and CDR2 from the germline V gene are GTSNPN and SVGIG (reference sequence). This CDR3 region has 13 residues. Trimming pared 2 bases from V and 8 bases from J, leaving 12 bases between. As DNA, the CDR3 is TGTGCCTGGAGTCTAGATATGAGGGAAAAACTGTTTTTT. It translates to CAWSLDMREKLFF.

The chain combines TRBV15 with TRBJ1-6; the match to TRBD1 covers 9 bases. Germline lookup yields CDR1 LNHNV and CDR2 YYDKDF (reference sequence). V gave up 3 bases and J gave up 9 bases; unmatched junction bases: 9. CDR3 length equals 16 residues. The CDR3 coding sequence is TGTGCCACCAGCAGCCCGAGGACAGGGGCACTTTCACCCCTCCACTTT. Amino acid sequence: CATSSPRTGALSPLHF. Full variable domain (outside the CDR3, taken from reference TRBV15 and TRBJ1-6): DAMVIQNPRYQVTQFGKPVTLSCSQTLNHNVMYWYQQKSSQAPKLLFHYYDKDFNNEADTPDNFQSRRPNTSFCFLDIRSPGLGDTAMYLCATSSPRTGALSPLHFGNGTRLTVT.

V gene TRBV6-5 combines with J gene TRBJ1-2; 8 positions match TRBD1. V shed 2 bases and J 8 bases; nucleotides not matched to a gene: 7. Germline V gene lookup returns CDR1 MNHEY and CDR2 SVGAGI. The CDR3 spans 14 residues. The chain's CDR3 is CASSYRQGAGGYTF. CDR3 nucleotides: TGTGCCAGCAGTTACCGGCAGGGGGCTGGCGGCTACACCTTC.

V gene TRBV28 combines with J gene TRBJ2-5, with 13 positions matching TRBD2. V lost 7 bases, J lost 1 base, and 9 bases stayed unmatched. The CDR3 consists of 17 residues. The germline CDR1 and CDR2 sequences are MDHEN and SYDVKM. The CDR3 DNA sequence: TGTGCCAGCACAAAACTAGCGGGGGGGCCCTCCCAAGAGACCCAGTACTTC. Translating gives CASTKLAGGPSQETQYF.

The rearrangement joins TRBV19 to TRBJ2-5; 11 nucleotides line up with TRBD2. CDR1 is LNHDA and CDR2 is SQIVND in the germline V gene (reference sequence). The CDR3 is 15 residues long. V shed 8 bases and J 3 bases; nucleotides not matched to a gene: 8. Written as DNA, the CDR3 is TGTGCCAGTTCCCCTAGCGGGAGGCCAAAAGAGACCCAGTACTTC. This gives the protein CASSPSGRPKETQYF.